This TCR beta chain was identified during a study of Graves' ophthalmopathy and Graves' hyperthyroidism. With V trimmed by 4 bases and J by 4 bases, 10 bases remained unmatched. Per germline, CDR1 SGHRS and CDR2 YFSETQ. This CDR3 contains 15 residues. Scientists amplified the TCR beta CDR3 regions from RNA transcripts. RT-PCR in the first round used HTBI primers; a second-round multiplex PCR followed. TCRdb reprocessed the multiplex PCR reads via MiXCR and lists one record per CDR3 protein. The sample contains around 1.1 million distinct CDR3 sequences, about 38% of which appear only once. The source of this sequence is an adult man with Graves' hyperthyroidism. Sequenced: peripheral blood or thyroid tissue (not recorded which). This chain joins TRBV5-1 and TRBJ2-5; TRBD2 matches 7 bases. The CDR3 DNA is TGCGCCAGCAGCCTCGGGACTACCGGTTCAGAGACCCAGTACTTC. This codes for CASSLGTTGSETQYF.